This T cell receptor (beta chain) was sequenced for a study of beta chain features in type 1 diabetes. Study observations and caveats: In comparison with healthy donors, patients had naive, central memory and Treg TCRB repertoires that appeared more similar. Among patients with Type 1 diabetes, TCRB CDR3s were moderately but significantly shorter in every one of the four CD4+ subsets.

Note on this clone: Its matching antigen is unknown.

The whole isolated RNA underwent reverse transcription, so sequencing captured expressed TCRB transcripts. The repertoire was sequenced with immunoSEQ multiplex PCR; TCRdb's copy has only in-frame clones and lacks some. Of around 46,000 clones in the sample, approximately 40% were seen once. Specimen: stem cell memory CD4+ T cells from blood. The clonotype originates from a man aged 30 to 39 with type 1 diabetes.

The CDR3 is CASSDPTSGRTDTQYF. The CDR3 DNA sequence: TGTGCCAGCAGTGACCCGACTAGCGGCCGCACAGATACGCAGTATTTT. This chain joins TRBV6-1 and TRBJ2-3, with 9 bases aligning to TRBD2. The germline V gene has CDR1 MNHNS and CDR2 SASEGT. V lost 3 bases to trimming and J lost 1 base; unmatched junction nucleotides: 5. The CDR3 contains 16 residues.